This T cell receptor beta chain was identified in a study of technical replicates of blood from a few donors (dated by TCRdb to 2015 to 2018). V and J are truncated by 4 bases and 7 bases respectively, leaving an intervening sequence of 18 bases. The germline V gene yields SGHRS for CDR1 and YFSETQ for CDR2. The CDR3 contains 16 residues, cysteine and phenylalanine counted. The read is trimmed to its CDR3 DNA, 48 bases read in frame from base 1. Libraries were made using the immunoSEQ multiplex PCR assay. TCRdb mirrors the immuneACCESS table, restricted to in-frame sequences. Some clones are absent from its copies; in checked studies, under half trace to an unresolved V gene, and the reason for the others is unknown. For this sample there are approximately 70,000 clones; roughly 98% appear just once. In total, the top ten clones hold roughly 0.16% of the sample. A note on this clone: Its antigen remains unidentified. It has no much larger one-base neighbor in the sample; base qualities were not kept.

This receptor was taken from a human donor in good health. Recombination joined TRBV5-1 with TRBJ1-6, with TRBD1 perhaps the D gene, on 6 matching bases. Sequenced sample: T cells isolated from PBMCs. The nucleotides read TGCGCCAGCAGCGCCAGGGTTTCGCAGGGGAATTCACCCCTCCACTTT. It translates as CASSARVSQGNSPLHF.